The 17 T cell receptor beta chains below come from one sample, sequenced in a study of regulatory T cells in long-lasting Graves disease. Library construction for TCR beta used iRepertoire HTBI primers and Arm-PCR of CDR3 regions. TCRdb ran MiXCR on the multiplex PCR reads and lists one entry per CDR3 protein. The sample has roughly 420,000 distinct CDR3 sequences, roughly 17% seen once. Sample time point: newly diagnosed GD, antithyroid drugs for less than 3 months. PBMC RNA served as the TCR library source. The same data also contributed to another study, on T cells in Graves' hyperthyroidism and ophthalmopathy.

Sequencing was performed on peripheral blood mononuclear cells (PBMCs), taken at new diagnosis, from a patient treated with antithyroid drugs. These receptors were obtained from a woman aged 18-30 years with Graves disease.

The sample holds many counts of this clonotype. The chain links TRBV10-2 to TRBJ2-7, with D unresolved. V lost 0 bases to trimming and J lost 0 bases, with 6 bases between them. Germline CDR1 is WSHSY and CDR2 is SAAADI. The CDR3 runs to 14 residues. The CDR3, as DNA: TGCGCCAGCAGTGAGTCCGGACGCTCCTACGAGCAGTACTTC. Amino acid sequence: CASSESGRSYEQYF.

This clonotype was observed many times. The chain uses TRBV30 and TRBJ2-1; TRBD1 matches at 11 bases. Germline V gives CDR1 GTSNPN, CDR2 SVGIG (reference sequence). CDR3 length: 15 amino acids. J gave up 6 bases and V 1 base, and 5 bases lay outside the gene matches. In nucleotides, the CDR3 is TGTGCCTGGAGTGCGGGACAGGGGGTTTTCAATGAGCAGTTCTTC. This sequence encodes CAWSAGQGVFNEQFF.

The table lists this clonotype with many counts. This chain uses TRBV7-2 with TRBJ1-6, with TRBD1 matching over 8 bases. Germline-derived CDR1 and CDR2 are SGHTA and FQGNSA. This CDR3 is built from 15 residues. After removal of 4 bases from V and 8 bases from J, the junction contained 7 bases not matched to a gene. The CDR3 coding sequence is TGTGCCAGCAGCTCAGAACAGGGGGTGGATTCACCCCTCCACTTT. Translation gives CASSSEQGVDSPLHF.

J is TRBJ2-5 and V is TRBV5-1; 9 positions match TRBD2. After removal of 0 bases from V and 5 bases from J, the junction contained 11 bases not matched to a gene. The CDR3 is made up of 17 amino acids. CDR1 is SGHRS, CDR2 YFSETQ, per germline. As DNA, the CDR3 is TGCGCCAGCAGCTTGGCCTTTCCGCGGGAGGGCCGGGAGACCCAGTACTTC. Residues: CASSLAFPREGRETQYF.

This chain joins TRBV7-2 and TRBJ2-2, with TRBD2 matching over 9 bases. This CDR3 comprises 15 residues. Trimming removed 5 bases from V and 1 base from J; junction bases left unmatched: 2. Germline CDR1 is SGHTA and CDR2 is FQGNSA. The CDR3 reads CASSKTSGNTGELFF. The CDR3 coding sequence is TGTGCCAGCAGCAAGACTAGCGGGAACACCGGGGAGCTGTTTTTT.

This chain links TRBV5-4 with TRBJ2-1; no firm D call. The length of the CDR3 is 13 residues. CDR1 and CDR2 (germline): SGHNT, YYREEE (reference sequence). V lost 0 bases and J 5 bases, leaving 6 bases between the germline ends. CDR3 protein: CASSLVTNNEQFF. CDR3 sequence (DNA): TGTGCCAGCAGCTTGGTTACTAACAATGAGCAGTTCTTC.

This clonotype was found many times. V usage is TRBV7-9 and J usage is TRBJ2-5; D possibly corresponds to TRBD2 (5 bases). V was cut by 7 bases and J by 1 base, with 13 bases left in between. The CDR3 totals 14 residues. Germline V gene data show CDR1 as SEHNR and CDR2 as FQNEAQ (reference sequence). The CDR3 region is CASNIRETQETQYF. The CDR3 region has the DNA TGTGCCAGCAACATCCGGGAAACCCAAGAGACCCAGTACTTC.

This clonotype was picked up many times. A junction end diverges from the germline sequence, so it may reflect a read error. In DNA, the CDR3 is TGTGCCAGCAGTTCCCGACTAGCGGGAGAAACAGATACGCAGTATTTT. The encoded protein is CASSSRLAGETDTQYF. V and J are TRBV5-1 and TRBJ2-3; 12 nucleotides match TRBD2. CDR3 length: 16 amino acids. Germline CDR1 and CDR2: SGHRS and YFSETQ.

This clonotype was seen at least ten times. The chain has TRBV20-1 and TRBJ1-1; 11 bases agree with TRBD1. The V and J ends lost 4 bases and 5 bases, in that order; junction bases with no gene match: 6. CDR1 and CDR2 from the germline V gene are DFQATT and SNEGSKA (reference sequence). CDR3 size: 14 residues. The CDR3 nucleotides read TGCAGTGCTATGGACAGGGGGCGCGTAACTGAAGCTTTCTTT. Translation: CSAMDRGRVTEAFF.

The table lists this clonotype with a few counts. CDR3 sequence: CASREEGTGELFF. The CDR3 coding sequence is TGTGCCAGCAGGGAGGAGGGCACCGGGGAGCTGTTTTTT. The rearrangement joins TRBV5-4 to TRBJ2-2; the D gene is possibly TRBD2 (6 bases). CDR3 length: 13 amino acids. V lost 5 bases, J lost 4 bases, and 9 bases lay in between. Germline CDR1 is SGHNT and CDR2 is YYREEE (reference sequence).

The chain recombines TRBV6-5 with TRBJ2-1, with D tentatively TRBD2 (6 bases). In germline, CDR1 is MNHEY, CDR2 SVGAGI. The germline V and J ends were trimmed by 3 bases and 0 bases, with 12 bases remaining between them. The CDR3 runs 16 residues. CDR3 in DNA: TGTGCCAGCAGTTATAAGGACTACTTCTCCTACAATGAGCAGTTCTTC. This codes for CASSYKDYFSYNEQFF.

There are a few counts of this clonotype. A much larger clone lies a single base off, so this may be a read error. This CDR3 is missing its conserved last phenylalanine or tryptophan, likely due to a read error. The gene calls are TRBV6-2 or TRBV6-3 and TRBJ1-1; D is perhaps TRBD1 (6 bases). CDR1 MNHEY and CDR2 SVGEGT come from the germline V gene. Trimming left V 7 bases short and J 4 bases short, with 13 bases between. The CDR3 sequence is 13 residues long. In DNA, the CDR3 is TGTGCCAGCATGGGTACAGGGTTCACTGAAGCTTTCTCT. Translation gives CASMGTGFTEAFS.

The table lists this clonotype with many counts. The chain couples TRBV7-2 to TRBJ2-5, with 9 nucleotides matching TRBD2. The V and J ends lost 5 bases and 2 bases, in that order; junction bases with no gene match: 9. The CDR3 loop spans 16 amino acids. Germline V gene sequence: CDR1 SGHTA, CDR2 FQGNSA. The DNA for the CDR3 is TGTGCCAGCAGCCCAGCTCCTAGCGGGGCGCAAGAGACCCAGTACTTC. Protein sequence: CASSPAPSGAQETQYF.

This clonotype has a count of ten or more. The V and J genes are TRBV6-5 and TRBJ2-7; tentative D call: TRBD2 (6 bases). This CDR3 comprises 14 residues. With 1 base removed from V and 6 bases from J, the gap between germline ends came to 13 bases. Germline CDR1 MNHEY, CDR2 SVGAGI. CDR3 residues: CASSYFEMGGEQYF. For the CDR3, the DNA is TGTGCCAGCAGTTACTTCGAAATGGGGGGCGAGCAGTACTTC.

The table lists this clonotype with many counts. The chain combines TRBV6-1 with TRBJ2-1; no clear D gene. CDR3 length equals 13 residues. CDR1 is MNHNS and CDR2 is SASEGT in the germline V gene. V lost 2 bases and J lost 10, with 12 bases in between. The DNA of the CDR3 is TGTGCCAGCAGTGAATTGGCTGCTCGAGAGCAGTTCTTC. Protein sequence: CASSELAAREQFF.

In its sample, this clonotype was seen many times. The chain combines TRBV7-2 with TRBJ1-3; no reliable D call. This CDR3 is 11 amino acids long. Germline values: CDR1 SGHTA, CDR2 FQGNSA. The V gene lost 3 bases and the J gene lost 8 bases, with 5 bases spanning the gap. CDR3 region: CASSFVDTIYF. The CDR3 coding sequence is TGTGCCAGCAGCTTCGTTGACACCATATATTTT.

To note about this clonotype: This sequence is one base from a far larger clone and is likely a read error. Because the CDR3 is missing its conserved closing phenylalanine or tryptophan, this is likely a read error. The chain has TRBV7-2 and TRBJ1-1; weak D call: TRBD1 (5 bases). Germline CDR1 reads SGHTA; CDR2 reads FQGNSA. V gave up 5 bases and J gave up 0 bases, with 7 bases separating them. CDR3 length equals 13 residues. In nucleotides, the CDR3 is TGTGCCAGCAGCCAGACAGTGAACACTGAAGCTTTCTCT. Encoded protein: CASSQTVNTEAFS.